In its sample, the clone carrying this T cell receptor beta chain was seen a few times. The antigen is not known. These data are taken from a study of PD-1 blockade in classical Hodgkin lymphoma. Looking at the study overall: Intravenous infusions of nivolumab 3 mg/kg reached patients every 2 weeks. General study results and limits: Complete responders entered with baseline diversity on par with newly diagnosed patients, the results showed.

Each patient relapsed following autologous stem cell transplantation, and prior brentuximab vedotin exposure differed. Researchers report purifying CD4+ T cells from thawed PBMCs by magnetic negative selection. Method: immunoSEQ multiplex PCR; TCRdb's copy keeps in-frame clones and lacks some. The table has thousands of clones, over 60% seen once. The V end was cut by 7 bases, the J end by 0 bases, with 9 bases between. Per germline, CDR1 SGHRS and CDR2 YFSETQ. The CDR3 runs to 13 residues. The sequence derives from a human donor with classical Hodgkin lymphoma. The J gene is TRBJ2-3, the V gene TRBV5-1; D is possibly TRBD1 or TRBD2 (5 bases each). The sample here was CD4+ T cells from blood, taken at baseline. The CDR3 is CASSGPSTDTQYF. The CDR3 nucleotides read TGCGCCAGCTCGGGGCCAAGCACAGATACGCAGTATTTT. The full variable domain, in which reference TRBV5-1 and TRBJ2-3 provide the parts outside the CDR3, is KAGVTQTPRYLIKTRGQQVTLSCSPISGHRSVSWYQQTPGQGLQFLFEYFSETQRNKGNFPGRFSGRQFSNSRSEMNVSTLELGDSALYLCASSGPSTDTQYFGPGTRLTVL.